This TCR beta chain was found in a study of T cell changes during pregnancy in multiple sclerosis. The CDR3 length is 13 residues. V was clipped by 0 bases and J by 8 bases, with 10 bases between them. CDR1 is GTSNPN, CDR2 SVGIG, per germline (reference sequence). Some clones are missing from TCRdb's copy, which holds only in-frame ones; the method was immunoSEQ multiplex PCR. Among 71,000 or so clones listed, more than 90% were seen once. The TCR comes from a female donor with multiple sclerosis, enrolled in a pregnancy study. The chain joins TRBV30 to TRBJ1-4, with D hard to call. The sequencing used peripheral blood, collected in the third trimester of pregnancy. In DNA form, the CDR3 reads TGTGCCTGGAGTGTACGAGTCTGGGAAAAACTGTTTTTT. This codes for CAWSVRVWEKLFF.